The subject of this entry is one T cell receptor (beta chain). Its antigen remains unknown. The source of the sample is a study of beta chain features in type 1 diabetes. A heparinised blood draw that averaged roughly 120 mL was obtained once from each donor. The CDR3 length is 15 residues. Germline V gene data show CDR1 as MDHEN and CDR2 as SYDVKM. V shed 6 bases and J shed 0 bases, with 14 bases lying between them. Expressed TCRB transcripts were sequenced, since all the RNA that had been isolated was reverse transcribed. Here immunoSEQ multiplex PCR was the method, and the copy in TCRdb shows in-frame clones only, minus some. The table has about 140,000 clones, about 7.1% seen once. Overall study findings and caveats: HLA effects on TCRB rearrangement stayed unresolved here.

Sequences were obtained from central memory CD4+ T cells from blood. The clonotype comes from a woman in her 30s in good health. The chain is built from TRBV28 and TRBJ1-1, with D possibly TRBD1 on 5 matching bases. Here the CDR3 DNA reads TGTGCCAGCAGCCCGGCGGGGCGGGTGAACACTGAAGCTTTCTTT. Protein product: CASSPAGRVNTEAFF.